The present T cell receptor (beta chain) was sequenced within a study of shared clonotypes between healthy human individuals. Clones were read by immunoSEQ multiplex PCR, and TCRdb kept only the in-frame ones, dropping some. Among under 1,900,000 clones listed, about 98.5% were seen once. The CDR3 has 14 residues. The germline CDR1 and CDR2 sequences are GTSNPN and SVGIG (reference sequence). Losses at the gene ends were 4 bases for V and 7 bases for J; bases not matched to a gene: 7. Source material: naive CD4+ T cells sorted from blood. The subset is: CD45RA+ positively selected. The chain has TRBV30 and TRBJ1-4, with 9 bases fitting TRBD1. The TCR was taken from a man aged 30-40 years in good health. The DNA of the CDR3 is TGTGCCTGGACCACCGGGACAGGGAGTGAAAAACTGTTTTTT. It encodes CAWTTGTGSEKLFF.